This TCR beta chain was captured by sequencing in a study of identical twins' blood T cells. This clonotype is a singleton in its sample. What it binds is unknown. General study findings and limits: Twins reportedly had markedly more similar V usage than unrelated donors, even among out-of-frame TCRbeta clonotypes.

The donors were healthy female monozygous twins, three pairs in total. CDR1 is LNHDA, CDR2 SQIVND, per germline (reference sequence). This CDR3 comprises 15 residues. V lost 2 bases and J lost 1, with 10 bases in between. Each TCR cDNA library carried sample-specific barcodes on both ends. Source study methods: Per-library CDR3 reads ranged roughly 2 to 4 million; clonotypes, ~100,000 to ~550,000. Using its own MiXCR run on the 5' RACE reads, TCRdb lists one record per CDR3 protein. The V and J calls come from TCRdb's annotation, not from the publication. This sample has hundreds of thousands of distinct CDR3 sequences, with around 30% found just once.

The clonotype was recovered from a woman between 18 and 50 years old in good health. The gene calls are TRBV19 and TRBJ2-3; possible D gene TRBD2, 5 bases. Input material: PBMCs. The CDR3 bases are TGTGCCAGTAGTATATCGGGGATGGGCACAGATACGCAGTATTTT. Its protein product is CASSISGMGTDTQYF.